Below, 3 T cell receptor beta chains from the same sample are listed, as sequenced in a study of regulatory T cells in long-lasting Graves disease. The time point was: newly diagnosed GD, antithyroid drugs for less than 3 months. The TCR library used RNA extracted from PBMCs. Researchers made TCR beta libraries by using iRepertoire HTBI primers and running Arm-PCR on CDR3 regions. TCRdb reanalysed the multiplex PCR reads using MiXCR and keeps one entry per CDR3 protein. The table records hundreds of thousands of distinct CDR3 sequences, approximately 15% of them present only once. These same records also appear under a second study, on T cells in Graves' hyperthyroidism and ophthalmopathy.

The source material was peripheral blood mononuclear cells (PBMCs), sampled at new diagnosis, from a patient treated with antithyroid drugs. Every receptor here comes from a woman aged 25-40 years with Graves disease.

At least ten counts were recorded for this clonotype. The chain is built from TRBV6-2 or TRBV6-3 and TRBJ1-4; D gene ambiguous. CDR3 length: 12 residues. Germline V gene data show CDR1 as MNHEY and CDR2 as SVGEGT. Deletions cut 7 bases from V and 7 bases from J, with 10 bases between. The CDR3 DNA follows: TGTGCCAGCATGGCGCATGGTGAAAAACTGTTTTTT. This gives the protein CASMAHGEKLFF.

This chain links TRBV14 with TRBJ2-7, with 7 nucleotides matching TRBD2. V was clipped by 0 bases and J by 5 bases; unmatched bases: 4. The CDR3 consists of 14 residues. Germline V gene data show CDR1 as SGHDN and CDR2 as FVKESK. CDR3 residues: CASSQEAGSHEQYF. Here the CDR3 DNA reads TGTGCCAGCAGCCAAGAAGCGGGAAGTCACGAGCAGTACTTC.

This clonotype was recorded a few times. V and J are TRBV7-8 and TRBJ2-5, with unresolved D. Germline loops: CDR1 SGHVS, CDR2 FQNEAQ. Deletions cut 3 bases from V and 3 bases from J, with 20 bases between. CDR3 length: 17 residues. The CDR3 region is CASSFDLRLSLEETQYF. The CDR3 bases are TGTGCCAGCAGCTTCGACTTAAGGCTTAGCTTAGAAGAGACCCAGTACTTC. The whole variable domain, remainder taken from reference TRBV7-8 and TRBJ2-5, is GAGVSQSPRYKVAKRGQDVALRCDPISGHVSLFWYQQALGQGPEFLTYFQNEAQLDKSGLPSDRFFAERPEGSVSTLKIQRTQQEDSAVYLCASSFDLRLSLEETQYFGPGTRLLVL.